The 8 T cell receptor beta chains below were found in one sample sequenced in a study of beta chain features in type 1 diabetes. Study-level results: All four CD4+ subsets from Type 1 diabetes patients carried moderately but significantly shorter TCRB CDR3s.

Reverse transcribing all isolated RNA meant expressed TCRB transcripts were sequenced. The repertoire was sequenced with immunoSEQ multiplex PCR; TCRdb's copy has only in-frame clones and lacks some. The data hold more than 250,000 clones, with 14% observed a single time. Their target antigens are unknown. The sequenced sample consisted of naive CD4+ T cells from blood. The receptors were sampled from a young man with type 1 diabetes.

This chain uses TRBV2 with TRBJ1-1; 10 bases agree with TRBD1. Germline values: CDR1 SNHLY, CDR2 FYNNEI. This CDR3 spans 15 amino acids. The V and J ends lost 5 bases and 7 bases, in that order; junction bases with no gene match: 10. CDR3 in amino acids: CASSRDRGTSGEAFF. CDR3 bases: TGTGCCAGCAGTAGGGACAGGGGAACTTCGGGTGAAGCTTTCTTT. Together with reference TRBV2 and TRBJ1-1, the CDR3 gives the full variable domain: EPEVTQTPSHQVTQMGQEVILRCVPISNHLYFYWYRQILGQKVEFLVSFYNNEISEKSEIFDDQFSVERPDGSNFTLKIRSTKLEDSAMYFCASSRDRGTSGEAFFGQGTRLTVV.

The rearrangement links TRBV19 to TRBJ2-7, with 7 positions matching TRBD2. The CDR3 is 15 residues long. Per germline, CDR1 LNHDA and CDR2 SQIVND (reference sequence). The V and J ends lost 3 bases and 2 bases, in that order; junction bases with no gene match: 7. The CDR3 is CASSIEVGLAYEQYF. The CDR3 coding sequence is TGTGCCAGTAGTATTGAAGTAGGACTAGCCTACGAGCAGTACTTC.

This clone was detected only a few times. The chain has TRBV4-3 and TRBJ2-5; a possible D gene is TRBD2 (5 bases). V shed 0 bases and J shed 1 base, with 12 bases lying between them. CDR3 length: 16 amino acids. CDR1 and CDR2 (germline): LGHNA, YSLEER. Here the CDR3 DNA reads TGCGCCAGCAGCCAAGACGTTGGAGCGGCCCAAGAGACCCAGTACTTC. Its translation: CASSQDVGAAQETQYF.

This clone turned up a few times. The same CDR3 can be traced to other DNA sequences in this sample. The chain has TRBV28 and TRBJ2-1; 8 nucleotides line up with TRBD2. Germline lookup yields CDR1 MDHEN and CDR2 SYDVKM. This CDR3 is built from 15 residues. Trimming cost V 3 bases and J 3 bases; bases outside gene matches: 4. In DNA, the CDR3 is TGTGCCAGCAGTTTGGCGAGCGGGAGCTACAATGAGCAGTTCTTC. This gives the protein CASSLASGSYNEQFF.

This clone has just a few counts. The rearrangement uses TRBV7-2 and TRBJ2-5, with 15 bases identical to TRBD2. This CDR3 has 16 residues. Germline assignment: CDR1 SGHTA and CDR2 FQGNSA. With V trimmed by 5 bases and J by 6 bases, 7 bases remained unmatched. CDR3 region: CASSPLGLAGGKTQYF. CDR3 coding DNA: TGTGCCAGCAGCCCCCTCGGACTAGCGGGAGGGAAGACCCAGTACTTC. The variable domain in full, with the rest retrieved from reference TRBV7-2 and TRBJ2-5, is GAGVSQSPSNKVTEKGKDVELRCDPISGHTALYWYRQSLGQGLEFLIYFQGNSAPDKSGLPSDRFSAERTGGSVSTLTIQRTQQEDSAVYLCASSPLGLAGGKTQYFGPGTRLLVL.

This clone was seen a handful of times. The chain combines TRBV7-9 with TRBJ2-7, with a possible D match to TRBD2 (5 bases). Per germline, CDR1 SEHNR and CDR2 FQNEAQ (reference sequence). CDR3 length: 12 amino acids. Trimming pared 5 bases from V and 6 bases from J, leaving 11 bases between. The CDR3 spells CASSPAEGEQYF. CDR3 DNA: TGTGCCAGCAGCCCTGCCGAGGGCGAGCAGTACTTC.

This clone was counted a few times. This chain joins TRBV27 and TRBJ1-2; D gene ambiguous. The CDR3 covers 13 residues. Trimming removed 3 bases from V and 12 bases from J, with 17 bases in between. Germline lookup yields CDR1 MNHEY and CDR2 SMNVEV (reference sequence). The CDR3 is CASSLNGEGWHTF. For the CDR3, the DNA is TGTGCCAGCAGTTTGAACGGGGAGGGATGGCACACCTTC.

This chain joins TRBV7-2 and TRBJ1-1; maybe TRBD1 (5 bases). The V end lost 6 bases, the J end lost 1 base, and 9 bases lay between the germline ends. The germline CDR1 and CDR2 sequences are SGHTA and FQGNSA. The CDR3 runs to 13 residues. The CDR3 DNA sequence: TGTGCCAGCAGGAAAGACAGGAACACTGAAGCTTTCTTT. Amino acid sequence: CASRKDRNTEAFF.